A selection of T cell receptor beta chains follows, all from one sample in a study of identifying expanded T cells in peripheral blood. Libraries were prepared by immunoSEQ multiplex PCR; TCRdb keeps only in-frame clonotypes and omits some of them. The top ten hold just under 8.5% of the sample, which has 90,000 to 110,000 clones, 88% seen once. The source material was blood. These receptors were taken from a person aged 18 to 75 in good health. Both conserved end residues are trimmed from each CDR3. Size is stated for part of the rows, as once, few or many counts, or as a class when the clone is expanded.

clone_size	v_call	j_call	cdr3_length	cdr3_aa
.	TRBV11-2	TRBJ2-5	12	ASSYFKGGETQY
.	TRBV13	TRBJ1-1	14	ASSLGLGGMNTEAF
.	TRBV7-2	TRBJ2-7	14	ASSLATSGDWYEQY
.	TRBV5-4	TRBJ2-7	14	ASSLDSGGLTYEQY
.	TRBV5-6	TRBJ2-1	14	ASSYMTSGSYNEQF
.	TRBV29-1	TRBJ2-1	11	SVGTGMGNEQF
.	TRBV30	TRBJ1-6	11	AWSIRPGTPLH
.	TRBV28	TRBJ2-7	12	ASRNQMAAYEQY
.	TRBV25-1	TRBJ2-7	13	ASSDRDAASYEQY
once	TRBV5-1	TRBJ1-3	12	ASSAGTAGNTIY
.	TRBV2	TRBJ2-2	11	ASSQDQTGELF
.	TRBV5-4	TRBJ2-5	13	ASSLVLGLQETQY
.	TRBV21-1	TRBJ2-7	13	ASSKETSGSYEQY
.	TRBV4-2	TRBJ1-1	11	ASRSYRNTEAF
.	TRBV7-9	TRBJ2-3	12	ASSLVPGTDTQY
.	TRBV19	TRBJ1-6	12	ASSRTGDDSPLH
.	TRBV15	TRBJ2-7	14	ATSRELTRAPYEQY
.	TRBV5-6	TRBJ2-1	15	ASNPGPGLAGENEQF
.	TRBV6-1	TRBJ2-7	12	ATRWGSGTYEQY
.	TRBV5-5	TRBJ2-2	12	ASSLSGYTGELF
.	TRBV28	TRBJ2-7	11	ATRRRDFYEQY
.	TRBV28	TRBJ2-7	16	ASSSDGGRKTEPYEQY
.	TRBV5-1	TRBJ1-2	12	ASSPGARGVGYT
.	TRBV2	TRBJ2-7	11	ASRRDIYYEQY
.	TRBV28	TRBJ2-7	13	ASSDAGTGIYEQY
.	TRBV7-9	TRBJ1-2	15	ASSLAQSNARSYGYT
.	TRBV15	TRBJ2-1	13	ATSRERGAYNEQF
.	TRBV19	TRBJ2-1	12	ASVSGGAGNEQF
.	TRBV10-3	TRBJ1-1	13	AISARTGTNTEAF
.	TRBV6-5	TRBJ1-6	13	ASNLRRNYNSPLH
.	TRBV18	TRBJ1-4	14	ASSLLDGGKGEKLF
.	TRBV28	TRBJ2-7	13	ASSLYGTGFYEQY
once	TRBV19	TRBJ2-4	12	ASRSGLAKNIQY
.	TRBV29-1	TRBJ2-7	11	SVQWGGLYEQY
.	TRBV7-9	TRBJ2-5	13	ASSLGVVDQETQY
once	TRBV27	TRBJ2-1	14	ASSPQRRGGYNEQF
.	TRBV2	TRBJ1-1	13	ASSEEGTENTEAF
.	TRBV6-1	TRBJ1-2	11	ASSRQGAGGYT
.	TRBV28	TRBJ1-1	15	ASIPYPPGPMNTEAF
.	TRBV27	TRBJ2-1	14	ASNLRGLAAYNEQF
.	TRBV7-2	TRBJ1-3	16	ASSLTGTGGYEGNTIY
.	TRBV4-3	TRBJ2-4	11	ASSQEEGTVQY
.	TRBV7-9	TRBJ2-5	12	ASSLVTGLETQY
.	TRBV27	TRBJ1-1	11	ASSPRPNTEAF